This T cell receptor beta chain was captured in a study of shared clonotypes between healthy human individuals. Study-level results: The researchers took only blood, and tissue repertoires probably look different. What naive subsets generally showed was a larger estimated richness than memory subsets showed.

This CDR3 has 12 residues. Germline V gene sequence: CDR1 LGHNA, CDR2 YNFKEQ. V lost 2 bases and J lost 4, with 6 bases in between. Assay: immunoSEQ multiplex PCR; the TCRdb copy retains only in-frame clones and omits some. The sample yields about 380,000 clones, roughly 96% seen once. As to this clone: No antigen is known for it. This same CDR3 is encoded by further DNA sequences in the sample.

The sequenced sample consisted of memory CD8+ T cells sorted from blood. Subset denoted: CD45RO+ cells pooled with CCR7-negative TemRA cells. The TCR was taken from a man aged 25 to 40 in good health. This chain connects TRBV4-2 to TRBJ2-7; D remains unclear. The CDR3 nucleotides read TGTGCCAGCAGCCAACCCGGTTACGAGCAGTACTTC. Its protein product is CASSQPGYEQYF.